Reported below is one TCR beta chain. The same CDR3 is also encoded by other DNA sequences in this sample. TCRdb keeps only in-frame clones here, not all; method: immunoSEQ multiplex PCR. The repertoire holds some 900,000 clones, around three quarters seen once, with about 1.5% in the top ten. This sample is drawn from a study of shared clonotypes between healthy human individuals. V lost 3 bases and J 3 bases, leaving 7 bases between the germline ends. Germline CDR1 and CDR2: SQVTM and ANQGSEA. CDR3 size: 12 residues. Source material: memory CD4+ T cells sorted from blood. Subset in this sample: CD45RA-negative fraction. This chain uses TRBV29-1 with TRBJ2-3; a possible D gene is TRBD2 (5 bases). This sequence was found in a man aged 18 to 29 in good health. CDR3 coding DNA: TGCAGCGTTGATTCGGGGACAGATACGCAGTATTTT. Translating it yields CSVDSGTDTQYF.